A single sample is the source of the 25 T cell receptor beta chains below, sequenced in a study of T cell repertoires in cytomegalovirus infection. A single record per CDR3 protein comes from TCRdb applying MiXCR to the reads. The repertoire consists of about 530,000 distinct CDR3 sequences, with less than 30% occurring once and the leading ten covering under 15%. Sequenced sample: PBMCs. The receptors come from a human donor in good health (CMV status not recorded). Some clones in this sample may be carry-over from other donors' samples.

This clonotype came up many times. The chain carries TRBV7-2 and TRBJ1-5, with a tentative D call TRBD1 (6 bases). Trimming removed 1 base from V and 3 bases from J, with 10 bases in between. The germline V gene has CDR1 SGHTA and CDR2 FQGNSA. This CDR3 comprises 15 residues. CDR3 loop: CASSLVGALNQPQHF. In DNA, the CDR3 is TGTGCCAGCAGCTTAGTGGGGGCCCTCAATCAGCCCCAGCATTTT. Full variable domain (outside the CDR3, taken from reference TRBV7-2 and TRBJ1-5): GAGVSQSPSNKVTEKGKDVELRCDPISGHTALYWYRQSLGQGLEFLIYFQGNSAPDKSGLPSDRFSAERTGGSVSTLTIQRTQQEDSAVYLCASSLVGALNQPQHFGDGTRLSIL.

This clonotype was counted between two and nine times. This chain uses TRBV7-9 with TRBJ2-6; 8 bases line up with TRBD1. The germline CDR1 and CDR2 sequences are SEHNR and FQNEAQ (reference sequence). The V gene end was trimmed by 3 bases and the J gene end by 4 bases; junction bases not matched to a gene: 5. CDR3 length equals 16 residues. CDR3 amino acids: CASSLSQGAGANVLTF. The CDR3 coding sequence is TGTGCCAGCAGCTTGAGCCAGGGGGCCGGGGCCAACGTCCTGACTTTC. Using reference TRBV7-9 and TRBJ2-6 for the parts outside the CDR3, the full variable domain is DTGVSQNPRHKITKRGQNVTFRCDPISEHNRLYWYRQTLGQGPEFLTYFQNEAQLEKSRLLSDRFSAERPKGSFSTLEIQRTEQGDSAMYLCASSLSQGAGANVLTFGAGSRLTVL.

This clonotype has a handful of counts. The chain links TRBV12-3 or TRBV12-4 to TRBJ2-2; possibly TRBD1 for D (6 bases). The CDR3 runs to 17 residues. V was cut by 5 bases and J by 4 bases, with 20 bases left in between. CDR3 coding DNA: TGTGCCAGCAGTCTCCGACTTGCCTCCAGGGGCACCGGGGAGCTGTTTTTT. Protein sequence: CASSLRLASRGTGELFF.

The rearrangement joins TRBV28 to TRBJ2-1; the match to TRBD2 covers 7 bases. CDR3 size: 16 residues. J lost 4 bases, V lost 5 bases, and 11 bases had no gene match. The V gene's germline CDR1 is MDHEN and CDR2 SYDVKM. The CDR3 region is CASSPNQGSGYNEQFF. The CDR3 coding sequence is TGTGCCAGCAGTCCTAATCAGGGTAGCGGGTACAATGAGCAGTTCTTC.

The chain links TRBV6-5 to TRBJ2-1, with D unclear. This CDR3 is built from 13 residues. With 6 bases removed from V and 8 bases from J, the gap between germline ends came to 14 bases. CDR1 is MNHEY and CDR2 is SVGAGI in the germline V gene. The CDR3 DNA is TGTGCCAGCAGCAAACTCCGTATCCATGAGCAGTTCTTC. Protein product: CASSKLRIHEQFF.

The chain combines TRBV2 with TRBJ2-5, with no clear D. The CDR3 runs to 11 residues. Germline V CDR1 and CDR2: SNHLY, FYNNEI. V shed 8 bases and J shed 5 bases, with 9 bases lying between them. The CDR3 region is CASVSRETQYF. The CDR3 DNA follows: TGTGCCAGCGTGTCAAGGGAGACCCAGTACTTC.

This clonotype was seen a handful of times. The rearrangement links TRBV7-9 to TRBJ1-4; 8 positions match TRBD1. V lost 4 bases, J lost 7 bases, and 5 bases stayed unmatched. The CDR3 is 14 amino acids. Germline V CDR1 and CDR2: SEHNR, FQNEAQ (reference sequence). As DNA, the CDR3 is TGTGCCAGCAGCTCCGACAGGGGTAGTGAAAAACTGTTTTTT. Protein: CASSSDRGSEKLFF.

The chain recombines TRBV20-1 with TRBJ2-4; 8 nucleotides align to TRBD2. The germline V gene encodes CDR1 DFQATT and CDR2 SNEGSKA (reference sequence). CDR3 size: 16 residues. V was clipped by 0 bases and J by 0 bases; unmatched bases: 4. The CDR3 DNA sequence: TGCAGTGCTAGAGATCATCGGGAGGGAGCCAAAAACATTCAGTACTTC. It codes for CSARDHREGAKNIQYF.

Here the CDR3 DNA reads TGTGCCAGCAGTTTATCGGACAGGGTCTATGGCTACACCTTC. This codes for CASSLSDRVYGYTF. The V and J genes are TRBV28 and TRBJ1-2; TRBD1 matches at 8 bases. The germline gives CDR1 MDHEN, CDR2 SYDVKM. The V and J ends lost 1 base and 4 bases, in that order; junction bases with no gene match: 2. The CDR3 loop spans 14 amino acids.

This clonotype showed up just a few times. The V call is TRBV19, the J call TRBJ2-1, with a possible D match to TRBD1 (6 bases). Trimming shortened V by 1 base and J by 4 bases, and 8 bases separated the two germline ends. Per germline, CDR1 LNHDA and CDR2 SQIVND (reference sequence). CDR3 length: 14 residues. For the CDR3, the DNA is TGTGCCAGTAGTATAGGCAGGGGTTACAATGAGCAGTTCTTC. Protein product: CASSIGRGYNEQFF.

In regard to this clonotype: The junction departs from the called germline gene at one end, perhaps through a read error. In nucleotides, the CDR3 is TGTGCCAGCAGTGGGACAGAAGGAAACACCGTATATTTT. It yields the protein CASSGTEGNTVYF. This chain joins TRBV2 and TRBJ1-3, with D perhaps matching TRBD1 (6 bases). The CDR3 has 13 amino acids. Germline-derived CDR1 and CDR2 are SNHLY and FYNNEI.

This clonotype has only a few counts. The rearrangement uses TRBV6-2 or TRBV6-3 and TRBJ1-1; D is ambiguous. Per germline, CDR1 MNHEY and CDR2 SVGEGT. The CDR3 contains 15 residues. V lost 0 bases, J lost 3 bases, and 11 bases lay in between. CDR3 region: CASSYSGGYDTEAFF. The CDR3 bases are TGTGCCAGCAGTTACTCGGGCGGGTACGACACTGAAGCTTTCTTT.

This rearrangement joins TRBV7-2 to TRBJ2-3; the D is unclear. Per germline, CDR1 SGHTA and CDR2 FQGNSA. This CDR3 is built from 14 residues. The ends were cut back, 2 bases at V and 4 bases at J, with 10 bases in the middle. The DNA for the CDR3 is TGTGCCAGCAGCTTAAGCTGGGTCGCAGATACGCAGTATTTT. This codes for CASSLSWVADTQYF.

This clonotype occurred many times. The CDR3 spells CATRTGPTHGYTF. The CDR3 DNA follows: TGTGCCACCCGAACAGGTCCAACTCATGGCTACACCTTC. The chain has TRBV28 and TRBJ1-2; D is perhaps TRBD1 (5 bases). The V end was cut by 10 bases, the J end by 6 bases, with 18 bases between. The CDR3 contains 13 residues. Germline values: CDR1 MDHEN, CDR2 SYDVKM.

This clonotype was picked up one time. The chain is built from TRBV20-1 and TRBJ2-3; 9 bases agree with TRBD2. Trimming removed 3 bases from V and 7 bases from J; junction bases left unmatched: 8. CDR1 and CDR2 (germline): DFQATT, SNEGSKA (reference sequence). The CDR3 has 14 amino acids. The DNA of the CDR3 is TGCAGTGCTAGGGATAGCGGGAGTTTAAATACGCAGTATTTT. Its translation is CSARDSGSLNTQYF.

This clonotype was found many times. The chain is built from TRBV11-3 and TRBJ1-6; no clear D gene. V was cut by 3 bases and J by 4 bases, with 10 bases left in between. Germline V gene sequence: CDR1 SGHNT, CDR2 YENEEA. The CDR3 length is 15 residues. The CDR3 DNA sequence: TGTGCCAGCAGCTTCCAGGCGGGTTATAATTCACCCCTCCACTTT. It translates to CASSFQAGYNSPLHF. Filled out from reference TRBV11-3 and TRBJ1-6, the complete variable domain reads EAGVVQSPRYKIIEKKQPVAFWCNPISGHNTLYWYLQNLGQGPELLIRYENEEAVDDSQLPKDRFSAERLKGVDSTLKIQPAELGDSAVYLCASSFQAGYNSPLHFGNGTRLTVT.

J is TRBJ2-2 and V is TRBV19; D unclear. The V end was cut by 3 bases, the J end by 1 base, with 6 bases between. The CDR3 is 14 amino acids. Germline lookup yields CDR1 LNHDA and CDR2 SQIVND (reference sequence). The chain's CDR3 is CASSMWGNTGELFF. The CDR3 nucleotides read TGTGCCAGTAGTATGTGGGGGAACACCGGGGAGCTGTTTTTT.

CDR3 DNA sequence: TGTGCCAGCAGAACAGGGGAGAGCTATGGCTACACCTTC. It translates to CASRTGESYGYTF. The V call is TRBV6-5, the J call TRBJ1-2, with 7 bases that match TRBD1. The CDR3 totals 13 residues. Germline V gene sequence: CDR1 MNHEY, CDR2 SVGAGI. V dropped 6 bases and J dropped 4; count of bases not matched to a gene: 5.

The rearrangement uses TRBV5-6 and TRBJ1-5; no clear D. This CDR3 comprises 17 residues. Germline CDR1 reads SGHDT; CDR2 reads YYEEEE. The V gene lost 4 bases and the J gene lost 4 bases, with 21 bases spanning the gap. CDR3: CASSNIRDRSGNQPQHF. The CDR3, as DNA: TGTGCCAGCAGCAATATCCGGGATAGGAGTGGAAATCAGCCCCAGCATTTT. The whole variable domain, remainder taken from reference TRBV5-6 and TRBJ1-5, is DAGVTQSPTHLIKTRGQQVTLRCSPKSGHDTVSWYQQALGQGPQFIFQYYEEEERQRGNFPDRFSGHQFPNYSSELNVNALLLGDSALYLCASSNIRDRSGNQPQHFGDGTRLSIL.

The chain joins TRBV4-1 to TRBJ1-2, with D unresolved. V lost 0 bases and J lost 5, with 13 bases in between. The CDR3 spans 15 residues. CDR1 and CDR2 (germline): MGHRA, YSYEKL. The DNA for the CDR3 is TGCGCCAGCAGCCAAGATCACGGGCGCGAGTATGGCTACACCTTC. It is translated as CASSQDHGREYGYTF.

CDR3 sequence: CASRGLGATIYF. The CDR3 region has the DNA TGTGCCAGCAGGGGACTGGGCGCCACCATATATTTT. V gene TRBV6-6 combines with J gene TRBJ1-3, with D possibly TRBD1 on 5 matching bases. With 6 bases removed from V and 9 bases from J, the gap between germline ends came to 12 bases. The CDR3 runs to 12 residues. Germline V gene lookup returns CDR1 MNHNY and CDR2 SVGAGI (reference sequence).

V usage is TRBV6-5 and J usage is TRBJ2-3; unclear D gene. Trimming took 6 bases from V and 1 from J, leaving 14 bases between them. This CDR3 is built from 15 residues. Per the germline V gene, CDR1 is MNHEY and CDR2 is SVGAGI. The CDR3 spells CASSTNLGGTDTQYF. For the CDR3, the DNA is TGTGCCAGCAGCACTAACCTAGGAGGCACAGATACGCAGTATTTT.

The chain has TRBV28 and TRBJ2-1; no clear D. The germline V gene has CDR1 MDHEN and CDR2 SYDVKM. V shed 0 bases and J shed 1 base, with 1 base lying between them. The CDR3 has 13 amino acids. CDR3 in DNA: TGTGCCAGCAGTTTATGGTCCTACAATGAGCAGTTCTTC. Encoded protein: CASSLWSYNEQFF.

The chain couples TRBV28 to TRBJ2-7; 7 positions agree with TRBD1. J lost 5 bases, V lost 6 bases, and 13 bases had no gene match. Per the germline V gene, CDR1 is MDHEN and CDR2 is SYDVKM. The CDR3 is 15 residues long. The CDR3 DNA reads as TGTGCCAGCAGCTCCGCAGCGACAGGGTCCGACGAGCAGTACTTC. Translating gives CASSSAATGSDEQYF. Variable domain in full (rest from reference TRBV28 and TRBJ2-7): DVKVTQSSRYLVKRTGEKVFLECVQDMDHENMFWYRQDPGLGLRLIYFSYDVKMKEKGDIPEGYSVSREKKERFSLILESASTNQTSMYLCASSSAATGSDEQYFGPGTRLTVT.

This clonotype occurred many times. CDR3 in amino acids: CASSFADQPQHF. CDR3 bases: TGTGCCAGCAGCTTTGCTGATCAGCCCCAGCATTTT. The rearrangement joins TRBV7-2 to TRBJ1-5; D is unclear. V lost 3 bases and J 5 bases, leaving 5 bases between the germline ends. Germline V gene data show CDR1 as SGHTA and CDR2 as FQGNSA. This CDR3 region has 12 residues.